What follows are 14 T cell receptor beta chains derived from one specimen sequenced in a study of cytomegalovirus exposure and HLA in healthy donors. Only in-frame clones appear in the TCRdb table, and some are missing; sequencing was by immunoSEQ multiplex PCR. The sample has approximately 81,000 clones, 85% to 95% seen once. The sequenced sample was PBMCs. These receptors were obtained from a man aged 18-30 years in good health and CMV-seronegative.

V is TRBV7-2 and J is TRBJ2-7; D perhaps matches TRBD1 (5 bases). CDR1 is SGHTA, CDR2 FQGNSA, per germline. The V end lost 5 bases, the J end lost 4 bases, and 18 bases lay between the germline ends. This CDR3 spans 15 amino acids. In nucleotides, the CDR3 is TGTGCCAGCAGCCCCAGGGTCGTTGCTGAATACGAGCAGTACTTC. Amino acid sequence: CASSPRVVAEYEQYF.

The count of this clone is one. The V call is TRBV28, the J call TRBJ1-1, with D unclear. From germline, CDR1 is MDHEN and CDR2 SYDVKM. This CDR3 has 11 residues. The CDR3 loop is CATDTNTEAFF. The CDR3, as DNA: TGTGCAACCGACACGAACACTGAAGCTTTCTTT.

This chain links TRBV21-1 with TRBJ1-5; the table's D call, TRBD1, has no DNA check behind it. TRBV21-1 is assigned pseudogene status. The CDR3 sequence is 17 residues long. Written as DNA, the CDR3 is TGTGCCAGCAGCAAAGAGGTGCAGGGATCCTACAATCAGCCCCAGCATTTT. Translating it yields CASSKEVQGSYNQPQHF.

This chain uses TRBV7-9 with TRBJ1-2; 7 nucleotides line up with TRBD1. Germline V gene lookup returns CDR1 SEHNR and CDR2 FQNEAQ (reference sequence). This CDR3 has 14 residues. The ends lost 5 bases at V and 7 bases at J; junction bases unmatched: 10. The CDR3 nucleotides are TGTGCCAGCAGCGCTCGGGACAGCGGTCCTGGCTACACCTTC. This sequence encodes CASSARDSGPGYTF. Looking up the rest from reference TRBV7-9 and TRBJ1-2 gives the full variable domain: DTGVSQNPRHKITKRGQNVTFRCDPISEHNRLYWYRQTLGQGPEFLTYFQNEAQLEKSRLLSDRFSAERPKGSFSTLEIQRTEQGDSAMYLCASSARDSGPGYTFGSGTRLTVV.

V gene TRBV11-3 combines with J gene TRBJ2-7; D perhaps matches TRBD1 (7 bases). In germline, CDR1 is SGHNT, CDR2 YENEEA. V dropped 4 bases and J dropped 5 bases, with 9 bases sitting between them. The CDR3 consists of 12 residues. DNA for the CDR3: TGTGCCAGCAGCTCCAGGGGGGACGAGCAGTACTTC. It specifies CASSSRGDEQYF.

The chain is built from TRBV7-9 and TRBJ1-2, with D unresolved. V shed 4 bases and J shed 1 base, with 16 bases lying between them. The CDR3 has 16 amino acids. Germline lookup yields CDR1 SEHNR and CDR2 FQNEAQ (reference sequence). CDR3 sequence: CASSSESASYNYGYTF. CDR3 sequence (DNA): TGTGCCAGCAGCTCTGAGTCCGCTTCCTATAACTATGGCTACACCTTC.

The V and J genes are TRBV18 and TRBJ1-3, with a possible D match to TRBD1 (5 bases). The germline gives CDR1 KGHSH, CDR2 LQKENI. CDR3 size: 16 residues. V was trimmed by 3 bases and J by 0 bases, leaving 12 bases between them. CDR3 loop: CASSPSLGGSGNTIYF. In DNA form, the CDR3 reads TGTGCCAGCTCACCGTCGTTGGGGGGCTCTGGAAACACCATATATTTT.

Details on this clone: The junction differs from germline at one of its ends, possibly a read error. The chain carries TRBV6-1 and TRBJ2-7; the match to TRBD1 covers 8 bases. Per germline, CDR1 MNHNS and CDR2 SASEGT. This CDR3 has 14 amino acids. In nucleotides, the CDR3 is TGTGCCAGCAGTGAACAGGGGGCCTCCCACGAGCAGTACTTC. Amino acid sequence: CASSEQGASHEQYF.

Only one count was recorded for this clone. The junction shows a germline mismatch at one end, possibly a read error. The chain joins TRBV7-7 to TRBJ2-5; possibly TRBD2 for D (7 bases). The V gene's germline CDR1 is SSHAT and CDR2 FNYEAQ (reference sequence). There are 17 residues in the CDR3. This CDR3 reads CASSLDLGGGSRETQYF. CDR3 DNA sequence: TGTGCTAGCAGCTTAGATCTGGGCGGGGGCTCGAGGGAGACCCAGTACTTC.

The chain uses TRBV5-1 and TRBJ2-5; D is possibly TRBD1 (6 bases). The germline V gene encodes CDR1 SGHRS and CDR2 YFSETQ. The CDR3 totals 17 residues. V was trimmed by 0 bases and J by 2 bases, leaving 17 bases between them. The CDR3 nucleotides are TGCGCCAGCAGCTTGGCCAAACACAGGGATGTACAAGAGACCCAGTACTTC. This encodes CASSLAKHRDVQETQYF.

The chain uses TRBV18 and TRBJ1-4; 10 bases are shared with TRBD1. Germline loops: CDR1 KGHSH, CDR2 LQKENI. This CDR3 is built from 14 residues. V lost 3 bases to trimming and J lost 7 bases; unmatched junction nucleotides: 2. CDR3 protein: CASSPGQGGEKLFF. CDR3 DNA sequence: TGTGCCAGCTCACCCGGACAGGGGGGTGAAAAACTGTTTTTT. Supplemented by reference TRBV18 and TRBJ1-4, the full variable domain reads NAGVMQNPRHLVRRRGQEARLRCSPMKGHSHVYWYRQLPEEGLKFMVYLQKENIIDESGMPKERFSAEFPKEGPSILRIQQVVRGDSAAYFCASSPGQGGEKLFFGSGTQLSVL.

V is TRBV6-1 and J is TRBJ2-3; the match to TRBD2 covers 13 bases. Germline values: CDR1 MNHNS, CDR2 SASEGT. J gave up 4 bases and V 3 bases, and 1 base lay outside the gene matches. CDR3 length equals 15 residues. CDR3: CASSETSGGPDTQYF. DNA for the CDR3: TGTGCCAGCAGTGAGACTAGCGGGGGGCCAGATACGCAGTATTTT.

The chain is built from TRBV7-8 and TRBJ1-2; 11 nucleotides agree with TRBD1. After removal of 4 bases from V and 4 bases from J, the junction contained 5 bases not matched to a gene. The CDR3 runs 15 residues. CDR1 and CDR2 (germline): SGHVS, FQNEAQ. CDR3 residues: CASSSRDRGGYGYTF. Here the CDR3 DNA reads TGTGCCAGCAGCTCCCGGGACAGGGGGGGCTATGGCTACACCTTC.

The chain carries TRBV18 and TRBJ2-7; 9 bases are shared with TRBD1. Per the germline V gene, CDR1 is KGHSH and CDR2 is LQKENI. The trim removed 3 bases at V and 5 bases at J, leaving 11 bases unmatched. The CDR3 totals 16 residues. The DNA of the CDR3 is TGTGCCAGCTCACCCTCAAGGAGGGACAGGGCCCACGAGCAGTACTTC. It yields the protein CASSPSRRDRAHEQYF. The complete variable domain, with remaining parts taken from reference TRBV18 and TRBJ2-7, reads NAGVMQNPRHLVRRRGQEARLRCSPMKGHSHVYWYRQLPEEGLKFMVYLQKENIIDESGMPKERFSAEFPKEGPSILRIQQVVRGDSAAYFCASSPSRRDRAHEQYFGPGTRLTVT.